Presented here are 3 T cell receptor beta chains from one specimen sequenced in a study of blood T cell repertoires in COVID-19. Only in-frame clones appear in the TCRdb table, and some are missing; sequencing was by immunoSEQ multiplex PCR. The table includes 85,000 or so clones, about 95% detected once. The source material was peripheral blood. The receptor set was obtained from a human donor with active COVID-19. The donor label of this sample is uncertain.

V gene TRBV7-2 combines with J gene TRBJ1-1; a possible D gene is TRBD1 (5 bases). V was clipped by 4 bases and J by 2 bases, with 8 bases between them. CDR1 and CDR2 from the germline V gene are SGHTA and FQGNSA. The CDR3 is 13 amino acids. The CDR3 DNA reads as TGTGCCAGCAGCTCTACAGGAAACACTGAAGCTTTCTTT. Protein sequence: CASSSTGNTEAFF.

The V call is TRBV5-1, the J call TRBJ2-1; 12 bases are shared with TRBD2. This CDR3 region has 16 residues. CDR1 is SGHRS and CDR2 is YFSETQ in the germline V gene. J gave up 8 bases and V 1 base, and 7 bases lay outside the gene matches. CDR3 sequence reads: CASSLMSLAGGYEQFF. The CDR3 nucleotides read TGCGCCAGCAGCTTGATGTCGCTAGCGGGAGGGTATGAGCAGTTCTTC.

The chain employs TRBV2 and TRBJ2-5; 8 bases align to TRBD2. The V segment lost 10 bases and the J segment 2 bases; nucleotides outside the gene matches: 6. Looked up from germline, CDR1 is SNHLY and CDR2 is FYNNEI. The CDR3 spans 13 residues. The CDR3 DNA sequence: TGTGCCACCGCCGGGACTAGACAAGAGACCCAGTACTTC. As protein: CATAGTRQETQYF.